These T cell receptor beta chains were read from a single sample in a study of identical twins. TCRdb analysed the 5' RACE reads with MiXCR anew, one entry per CDR3 protein. The data show more than 400,000 distinct CDR3 sequences, with 12% to 15% seen just once and 0.44% held by the top ten. These same records also appear under a second study, on yellow fever vaccine responses in identical twins.

The sequencing sample was made of CD4+ T cells sorted from blood. Receptors were obtained from a woman in her late teens or twenties in good health. Each CDR3 is given with its conserved first and last residue. The D gene is left open where the match is weak. Rows may omit the clone size; those that give it use once, few, many or a size class.

J gene: TRBJ1-5
V gene: TRBV5-5
D gene: -
clone size: few
CDR3 DNA: TGTGCCAGCAGCTTGTCAAGGGTTGGACAGCCCCAGCATTTT
CDR3 protein: CASSLSRVGQPQHF

J gene: TRBJ1-6
V gene: TRBV11-2
D gene: -
clone size: few
CDR3 DNA: TGTGCCAGCAGCTTACAGGGTTATAATTCACCCCTCCACTTT
CDR3 protein: CASSLQGYNSPLHF

J gene: TRBJ1-5
V gene: TRBV10-3
D gene: TRBD1
clone size: few
CDR3 DNA: TGTGCCATCGGGACAGGGGGGAATCAGCCCCAGCATTTT
CDR3 protein: CAIGTGGNQPQHF

J gene: TRBJ2-3
V gene: TRBV20-1
D gene: -
clone size: few
CDR3 DNA: TGCAGTGCTAGAGATCGAGACCCAGATACGCAGTATTTT
CDR3 protein: CSARDRDPDTQYF

J gene: TRBJ1-1
V gene: TRBV12-3/TRBV12-4
D gene: -
clone size: -
CDR3 DNA: TGTGCCAGCAGTTTAGGCGGGGGGCTTAGTGAAGCTTTCTTT
CDR3 protein: CASSLGGGLSEAFF

J gene: TRBJ1-2
V gene: TRBV12-3/TRBV12-4
D gene: TRBD1
clone size: -
CDR3 DNA: TGTGCCAGCAGGTCTACAGGGGCGGCTGGCTACACCTTC
CDR3 protein: CASRSTGAAGYTF

J gene: TRBJ2-7
V gene: TRBV20-1
D gene: TRBD2
clone size: few
CDR3 DNA: TGCAGTGCTAGTGTAGCGGGACGAAACTACGAGCAGTACTTC
CDR3 protein: CSASVAGRNYEQYF

J gene: TRBJ1-2
V gene: TRBV3-1
D gene: -
clone size: many
CDR3 DNA: TGTGCCAGCAGCCAAGGTCCGGAAGGCTACACCTTC
CDR3 protein: CASSQGPEGYTF

J gene: TRBJ2-5
V gene: TRBV5-1
D gene: -
clone size: -
CDR3 DNA: TGCGCCAGCAGCCCGACTATGGTTCGGGAGACCCAGTACTTC
CDR3 protein: CASSPTMVRETQYF

J gene: TRBJ1-1
V gene: TRBV7-8
D gene: -
clone size: -
CDR3 DNA: TGTGCCAGCAGCGCGCACAGGGTTATGAACACTGAAGCTTTCTTT
CDR3 protein: CASSAHRVMNTEAFF

J gene: TRBJ2-7
V gene: TRBV4-1
D gene: TRBD1
clone size: -
CDR3 DNA: TGCGCCAGCAGCCAAGGGGACAGGGGTTACGAGCAGTACTTC
CDR3 protein: CASSQGDRGYEQYF

J gene: TRBJ2-3
V gene: TRBV6-5
D gene: -
clone size: -
CDR3 DNA: TGTGCCAGCAGTTACCAGTGGGGGGCGGGCACAGATACGCAGTATTTT
CDR3 protein: CASSYQWGAGTDTQYF

J gene: TRBJ2-3
V gene: TRBV20-1
D gene: TRBD2
clone size: -
CDR3 DNA: TGCAGTGCCCATAGCGGGGGGGCCGATACGCAGTATTTT
CDR3 protein: CSAHSGGADTQYF

J gene: TRBJ2-1
V gene: TRBV2
D gene: TRBD2
clone size: -
CDR3 DNA: TGTGCCAGCAGTGACCTCCTACTAGCGGGGGAATACAATGAGCAGTTCTTC
CDR3 protein: CASSDLLLAGEYNEQFF

J gene: TRBJ2-7
V gene: TRBV4-1
D gene: TRBD2
clone size: few
CDR3 DNA: TGCGCCAGCAGCCAAGATCTTTGGGGCGGGAGCTCCTACGAGCAGTACTTC
CDR3 protein: CASSQDLWGGSSYEQYF

J gene: TRBJ1-1
V gene: TRBV9
D gene: -
clone size: -
CDR3 DNA: TGTGCCAGCAGCCCAAGCCCGGCCAGCTTAAGTTACACTGAAGCTTTCTTT
CDR3 protein: CASSPSPASLSYTEAFF

J gene: TRBJ2-2
V gene: TRBV12-3/TRBV12-4
D gene: TRBD2
clone size: once
CDR3 DNA: TGTGCCATCTGTTCGGAACGGACTAGCGGGGGGGCCCGGCCCGGGGAGCTGTTTTTT
CDR3 protein: CAICSERTSGGARPGELFF

J gene: TRBJ2-5
V gene: TRBV5-1
D gene: -
clone size: -
CDR3 DNA: TGCGCCAGCACCTTCCAGGGGGGAGAGAAAGAGACCCAGTACTTC
CDR3 protein: CASTFQGGEKETQYF

J gene: TRBJ2-5
V gene: TRBV5-1
D gene: TRBD2
clone size: -
CDR3 DNA: TGCGCCACCCGGACTAGCGGGGGTTCCTTGGAGACCCAGTACTTC
CDR3 protein: CATRTSGGSLETQYF

J gene: TRBJ1-6
V gene: TRBV2
D gene: -
clone size: -
CDR3 DNA: TGTGCCAGGAGACGGACCTCCAAGGATTCACCCCTCCACTTT
CDR3 protein: CARRRTSKDSPLHF

J gene: TRBJ2-1
V gene: TRBV18
D gene: -
clone size: -
CDR3 DNA: TGTGCCAGCTCACCAAGGACCGGGCGCAATGAGCAGTTCTTC
CDR3 protein: CASSPRTGRNEQFF

J gene: TRBJ2-1
V gene: TRBV20-1
D gene: TRBD2
clone size: few
CDR3 DNA: TGCAGTGCTAGAGGGGAGGGCTCCAATGAGCAGTTCTTC
CDR3 protein: CSARGEGSNEQFF

J gene: TRBJ2-5
V gene: TRBV7-8
D gene: TRBD1
clone size: -
CDR3 DNA: TGTGCCAGCAGCTTAGGACAGGGGCTCTGGCAAGAGACCCAGTACTTC
CDR3 protein: CASSLGQGLWQETQYF

J gene: TRBJ2-2
V gene: TRBV6-2/TRBV6-3
D gene: -
clone size: -
CDR3 DNA: TGTGCCAGCAGCCGGGACGTTAGGTCCGGGGAGCTGTTTTTT
CDR3 protein: CASSRDVRSGELFF

J gene: TRBJ2-7
V gene: TRBV5-1
D gene: -
clone size: -
CDR3 DNA: TGCGCCAGCAGCCCCAAACTAGCCTACGAGCAGTACTTC
CDR3 protein: CASSPKLAYEQYF